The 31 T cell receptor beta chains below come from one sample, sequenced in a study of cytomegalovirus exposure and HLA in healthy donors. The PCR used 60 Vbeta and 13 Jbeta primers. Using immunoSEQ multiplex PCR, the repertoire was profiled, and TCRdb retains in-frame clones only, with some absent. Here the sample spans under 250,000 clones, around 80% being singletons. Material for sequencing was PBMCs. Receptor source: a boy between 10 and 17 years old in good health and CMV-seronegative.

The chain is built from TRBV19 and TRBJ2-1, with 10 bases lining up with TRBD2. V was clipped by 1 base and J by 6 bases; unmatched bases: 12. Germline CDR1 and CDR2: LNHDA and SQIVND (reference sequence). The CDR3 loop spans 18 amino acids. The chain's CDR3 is CASSIAPNLIAGGNEQFF. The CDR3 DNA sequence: TGTGCCAGTAGTATAGCTCCCAACCTCATAGCGGGAGGCAATGAGCAGTTCTTC.

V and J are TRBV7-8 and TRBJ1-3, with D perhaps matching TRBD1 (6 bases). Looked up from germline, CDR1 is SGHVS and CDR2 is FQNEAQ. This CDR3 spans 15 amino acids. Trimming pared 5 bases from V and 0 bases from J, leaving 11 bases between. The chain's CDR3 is CASSPTGNSGNTIYF. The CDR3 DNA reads TGTGCCAGCAGCCCCACAGGGAACTCTGGAAACACCATATATTTT. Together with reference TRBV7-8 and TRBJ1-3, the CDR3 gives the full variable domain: GAGVSQSPRYKVAKRGQDVALRCDPISGHVSLFWYQQALGQGPEFLTYFQNEAQLDKSGLPSDRFFAERPEGSVSTLKIQRTQQEDSAVYLCASSPTGNSGNTIYFGEGSWLTVV.

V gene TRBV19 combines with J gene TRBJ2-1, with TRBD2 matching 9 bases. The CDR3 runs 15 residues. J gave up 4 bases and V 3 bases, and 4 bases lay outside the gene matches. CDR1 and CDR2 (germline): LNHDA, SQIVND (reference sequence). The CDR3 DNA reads TGTGCCAGTAGTATGGGAGCGGGGGGTTACAATGAGCAGTTCTTC. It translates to CASSMGAGGYNEQFF.

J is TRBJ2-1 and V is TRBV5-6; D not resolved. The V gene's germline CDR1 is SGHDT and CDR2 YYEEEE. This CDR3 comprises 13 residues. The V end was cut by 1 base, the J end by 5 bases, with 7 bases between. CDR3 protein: CASSLFPDNEQFF. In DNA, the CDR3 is TGTGCCAGCAGCTTGTTTCCGGACAATGAGCAGTTCTTC.

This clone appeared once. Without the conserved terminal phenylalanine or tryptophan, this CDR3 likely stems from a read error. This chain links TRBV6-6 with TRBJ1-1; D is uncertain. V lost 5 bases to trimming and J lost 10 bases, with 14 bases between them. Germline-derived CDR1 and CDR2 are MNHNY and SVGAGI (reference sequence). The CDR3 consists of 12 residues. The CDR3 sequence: CASSPIGLGAFL. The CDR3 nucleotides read TGTGCCAGCAGTCCTATTGGACTGGGAGCTTTCCTT.

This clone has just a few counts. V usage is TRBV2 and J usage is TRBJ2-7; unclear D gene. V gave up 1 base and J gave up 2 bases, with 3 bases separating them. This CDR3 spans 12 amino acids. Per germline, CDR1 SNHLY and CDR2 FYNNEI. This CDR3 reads CASSEGAYEQYF. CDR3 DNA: TGTGCCAGCAGTGAAGGCGCCTACGAGCAGTACTTC.

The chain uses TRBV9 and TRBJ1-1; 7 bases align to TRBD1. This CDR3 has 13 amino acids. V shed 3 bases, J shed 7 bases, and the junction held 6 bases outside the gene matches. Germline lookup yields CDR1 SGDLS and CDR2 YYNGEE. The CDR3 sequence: CASSAQGGCEAFF. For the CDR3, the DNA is TGTGCCAGCAGCGCCCAGGGGGGTTGTGAAGCTTTCTTT.

The CDR3 sequence is CASSLTNWGDTQYF. DNA of the CDR3: TGTGCCAGCAGCTTAACTAACTGGGGCGATACGCAGTATTTT. V usage is TRBV7-9 and J usage is TRBJ2-3, with D tentatively TRBD1 (5 bases). Germline values: CDR1 SEHNR, CDR2 FQNEAQ (reference sequence). The CDR3 totals 14 residues. V lost 2 bases to trimming and J lost 6 bases, with 12 bases between them.

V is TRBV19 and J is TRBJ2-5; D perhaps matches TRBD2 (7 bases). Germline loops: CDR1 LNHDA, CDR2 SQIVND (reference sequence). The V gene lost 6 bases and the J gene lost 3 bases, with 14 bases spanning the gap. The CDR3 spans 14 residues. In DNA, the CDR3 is TGTGCCAGTAGCGGGGGCGCGGGGGAAGAGACCCAGTACTTC. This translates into CASSGGAGEETQYF.

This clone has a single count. CDR3 DNA: TGTGCCAGCAGGACAGGGGGCCGGGAGCAGTTCTTC. Translation gives CASRTGGREQFF. V usage is TRBV6-5 and J usage is TRBJ2-1; the match to TRBD1 covers 10 bases. Germline-derived CDR1 and CDR2 are MNHEY and SVGAGI. This CDR3 region has 12 residues. With 6 bases clipped from V and 10 bases from J, the junction kept 3 bases outside the gene matches.

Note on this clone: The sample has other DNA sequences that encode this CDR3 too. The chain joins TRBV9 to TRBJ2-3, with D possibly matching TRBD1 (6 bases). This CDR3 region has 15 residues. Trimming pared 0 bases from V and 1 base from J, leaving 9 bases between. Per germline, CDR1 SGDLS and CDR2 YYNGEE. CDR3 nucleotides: TGTGCCAGCAGCGTAGGAGGGGGTGGCACAGATACGCAGTATTTT. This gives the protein CASSVGGGGTDTQYF.

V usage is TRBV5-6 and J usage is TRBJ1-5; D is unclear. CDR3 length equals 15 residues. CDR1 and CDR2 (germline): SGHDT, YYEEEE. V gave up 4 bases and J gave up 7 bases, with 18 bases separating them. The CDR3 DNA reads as TGTGCCAGCAGCCGGGGTCTCCTGGGCGGGCAGCCCCAGCATTTT. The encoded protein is CASSRGLLGGQPQHF. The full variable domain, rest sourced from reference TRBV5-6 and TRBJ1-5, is DAGVTQSPTHLIKTRGQQVTLRCSPKSGHDTVSWYQQALGQGPQFIFQYYEEEERQRGNFPDRFSGHQFPNYSSELNVNALLLGDSALYLCASSRGLLGGQPQHFGDGTRLSIL.

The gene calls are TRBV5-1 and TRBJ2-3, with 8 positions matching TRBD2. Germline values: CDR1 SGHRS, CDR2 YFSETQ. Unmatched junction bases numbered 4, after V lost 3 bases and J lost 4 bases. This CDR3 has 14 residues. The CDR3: CASSSAGDPDTQYF. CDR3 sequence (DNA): TGCGCCAGCAGCTCAGCGGGAGATCCAGATACGCAGTATTTT.

This CDR3 reads CATSRAGLPNEKLFF. CDR3 DNA: TGTGCCACCAGCAGAGCCGGGTTACCTAATGAAAAACTGTTTTTT. The rearrangement links TRBV15 to TRBJ1-4; D is unclear. Germline assignment: CDR1 LNHNV and CDR2 YYDKDF (reference sequence). V lost 1 base to trimming and J lost 3 bases, with 9 bases between them. The CDR3 sequence is 15 residues long.

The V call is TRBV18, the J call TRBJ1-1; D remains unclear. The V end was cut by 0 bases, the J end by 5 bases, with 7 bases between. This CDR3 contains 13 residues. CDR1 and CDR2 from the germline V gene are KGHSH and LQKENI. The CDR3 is CASSPPSWTEAFF. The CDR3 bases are TGTGCCAGCTCACCACCGAGCTGGACTGAAGCTTTCTTT.

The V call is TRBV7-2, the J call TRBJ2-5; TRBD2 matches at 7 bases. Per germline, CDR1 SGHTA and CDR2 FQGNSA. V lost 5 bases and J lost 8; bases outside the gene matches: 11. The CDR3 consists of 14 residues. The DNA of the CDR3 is TGTGCCAGCAGCGGTAGCGGGCTGGGGGGAACCCAGTACTTC. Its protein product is CASSGSGLGGTQYF.

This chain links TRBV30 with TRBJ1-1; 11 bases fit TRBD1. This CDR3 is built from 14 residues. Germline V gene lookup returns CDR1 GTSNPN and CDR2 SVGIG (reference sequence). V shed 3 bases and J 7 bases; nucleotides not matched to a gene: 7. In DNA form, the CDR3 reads TGTGCCTGGAGGTTGGGACAGGGGGTAGGTGAAGCTTTCTTT. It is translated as CAWRLGQGVGEAFF. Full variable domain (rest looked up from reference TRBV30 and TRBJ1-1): SQTIHQWPATLVQPVGSPLSLECTVEGTSNPNLYWYRQAAGRGLQLLFYSVGIGQISSEVPQNLSASRPQDRQFILSSKKLLLSDSGFYLCAWRLGQGVGEAFFGQGTRLTVV.

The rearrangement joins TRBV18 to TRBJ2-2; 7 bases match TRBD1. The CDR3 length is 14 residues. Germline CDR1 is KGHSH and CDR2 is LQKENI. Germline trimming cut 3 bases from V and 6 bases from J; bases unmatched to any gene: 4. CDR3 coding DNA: TGTGCCAGCTCACCCCGACAGGGTCCCGGGGAGCTGTTTTTT. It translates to CASSPRQGPGELFF.

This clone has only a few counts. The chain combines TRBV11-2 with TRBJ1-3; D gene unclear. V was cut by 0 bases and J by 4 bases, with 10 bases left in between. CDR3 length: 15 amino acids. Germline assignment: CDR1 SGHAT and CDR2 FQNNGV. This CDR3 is CASSLDLVGGNTIYF. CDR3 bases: TGTGCCAGCAGCTTAGATCTAGTAGGCGGAAACACCATATATTTT.

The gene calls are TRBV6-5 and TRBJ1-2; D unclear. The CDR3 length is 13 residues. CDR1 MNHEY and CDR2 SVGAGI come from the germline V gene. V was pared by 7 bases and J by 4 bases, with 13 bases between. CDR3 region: CASIDRATYGYTF. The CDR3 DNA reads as TGTGCCAGCATTGATAGAGCAACCTATGGCTACACCTTC.

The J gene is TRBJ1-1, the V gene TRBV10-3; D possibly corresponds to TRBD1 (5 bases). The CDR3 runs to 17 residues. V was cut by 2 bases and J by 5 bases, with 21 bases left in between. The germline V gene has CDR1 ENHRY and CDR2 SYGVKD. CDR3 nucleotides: TGTGCCATCAGTGAGCCGGTTTGGGAAGGGGTTGAAACTGAAGCTTTCTTT. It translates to CAISEPVWEGVETEAFF.

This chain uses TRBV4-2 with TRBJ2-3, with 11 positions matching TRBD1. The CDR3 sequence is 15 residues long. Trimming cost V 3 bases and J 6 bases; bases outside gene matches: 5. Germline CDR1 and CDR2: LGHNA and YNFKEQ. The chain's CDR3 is CASSHRTGGADTQYF. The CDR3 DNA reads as TGTGCCAGCAGCCATAGGACAGGGGGCGCGGATACGCAGTATTTT.

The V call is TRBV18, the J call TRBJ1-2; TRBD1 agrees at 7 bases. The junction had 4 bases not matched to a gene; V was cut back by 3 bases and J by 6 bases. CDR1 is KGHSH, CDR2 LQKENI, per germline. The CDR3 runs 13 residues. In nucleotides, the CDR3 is TGTGCCAGCTCACCCGGGACAGTGGATGGCTACACCTTC. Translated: CASSPGTVDGYTF.

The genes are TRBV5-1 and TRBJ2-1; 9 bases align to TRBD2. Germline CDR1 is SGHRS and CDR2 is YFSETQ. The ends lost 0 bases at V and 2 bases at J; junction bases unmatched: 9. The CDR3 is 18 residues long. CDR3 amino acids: CASSLVASGEYTYNEQFF. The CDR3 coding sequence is TGCGCCAGCAGCTTGGTAGCTAGCGGGGAGTACACCTACAATGAGCAGTTCTTC.

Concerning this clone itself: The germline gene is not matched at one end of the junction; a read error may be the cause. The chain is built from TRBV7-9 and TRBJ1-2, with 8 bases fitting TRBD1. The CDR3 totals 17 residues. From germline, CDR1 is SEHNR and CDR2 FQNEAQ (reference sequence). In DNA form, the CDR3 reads TGTTCCAGCAGCTTAAGGGATCCGGGACAGGTTAACTATGGCTACACCTTC. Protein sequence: CSSSLRDPGQVNYGYTF.

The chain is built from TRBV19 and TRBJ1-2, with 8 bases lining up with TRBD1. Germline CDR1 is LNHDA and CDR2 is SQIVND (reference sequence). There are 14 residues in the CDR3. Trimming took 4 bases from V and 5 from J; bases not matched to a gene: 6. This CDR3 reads CASSSGQGWYGYTF. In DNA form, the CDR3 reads TGTGCCAGTAGTAGCGGACAGGGATGGTATGGCTACACCTTC. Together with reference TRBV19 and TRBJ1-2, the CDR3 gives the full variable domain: DGGITQSPKYLFRKEGQNVTLSCEQNLNHDAMYWYRQDPGQGLRLIYYSQIVNDFQKGDIAEGYSVSREKKESFPLTVTSAQKNPTAFYLCASSSGQGWYGYTFGSGTRLTVV.

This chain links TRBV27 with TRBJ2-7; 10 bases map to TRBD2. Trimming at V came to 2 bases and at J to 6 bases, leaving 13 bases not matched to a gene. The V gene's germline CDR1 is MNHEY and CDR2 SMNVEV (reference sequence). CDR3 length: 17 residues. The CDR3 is CASSLGGSGRVQSEQYF. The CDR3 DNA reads TGTGCCAGCAGTTTAGGGGGCAGCGGGAGGGTTCAAAGCGAGCAGTACTTC.

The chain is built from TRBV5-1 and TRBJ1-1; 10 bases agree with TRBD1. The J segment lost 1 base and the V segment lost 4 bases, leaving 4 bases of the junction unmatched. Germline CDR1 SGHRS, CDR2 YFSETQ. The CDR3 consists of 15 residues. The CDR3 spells CASSAGTGANTEAFF. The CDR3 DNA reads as TGCGCCAGCAGCGCCGGGACAGGGGCGAACACTGAAGCTTTCTTT.

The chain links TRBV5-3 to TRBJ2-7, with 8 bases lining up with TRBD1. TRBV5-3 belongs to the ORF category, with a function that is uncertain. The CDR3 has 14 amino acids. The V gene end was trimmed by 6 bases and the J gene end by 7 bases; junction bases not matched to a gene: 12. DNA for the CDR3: TGTGCCAGAATCCGAAGAACAGGGGGTCCTGAGCAGTACTTC. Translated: CARIRRTGGPEQYF.

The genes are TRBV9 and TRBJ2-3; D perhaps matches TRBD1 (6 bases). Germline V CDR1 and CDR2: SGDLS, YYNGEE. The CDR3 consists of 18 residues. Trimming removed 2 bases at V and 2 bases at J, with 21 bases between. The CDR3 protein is CASSVYIRDTVNTDTQYF. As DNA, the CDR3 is TGTGCCAGCAGCGTCTATATCCGGGACACCGTTAACACAGATACGCAGTATTTT.

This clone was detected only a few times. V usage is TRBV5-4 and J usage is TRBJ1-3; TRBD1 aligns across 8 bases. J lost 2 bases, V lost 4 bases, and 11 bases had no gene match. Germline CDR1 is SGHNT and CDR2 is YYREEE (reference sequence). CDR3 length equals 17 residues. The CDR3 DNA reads TGTGCCAGCAGCCCGATGAGGACAGGGTTGGCTGGAAACACCATATATTTT. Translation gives CASSPMRTGLAGNTIYF.